The sequence of this T cell receptor beta chain was determined in a study of cytotoxic CD8 clonotypes in ibrutinib-treated CLL (dated by TCRdb to the early 2020s). For the study in its entirety: The cohort had over ten relapsed/refractory and roughly 14 treatment-naive patients; some 17 were IGHV unmutated. On average, each sample yielded 250,000 to 300,000 productive templates and tens of thousands of productive rearrangements. Cryopreserved peripheral blood mononuclear cells were collected before treatment, at response, and at either disease progression or sustained remission. The response samples were drawn at a median of 12 months into treatment, with a range of roughly 6 to 36 months. Longitudinal samples were available for about 30% of the roughly 90 trial participants. Every sample from remission and from progressive disease was obtained while the patients were still on ibrutinib. Responses were partial in around 25 patients and complete in 2; after median approximately 69 months follow-up, approximately 15 stayed in remission and 12 progressed. The study at large found these results: Sampling times were not matched between patients in sustained remission and patients whose disease was progressing, and lymph node repertoires were not examined. Baseline clonality exceeded that of age-matched healthy donors and correlated strongly with circulating CD8+ T-cell counts. Public clonotypes were rare and either contracted or stayed stable during treatment, and the rise in clonality at ibrutinib response reflected the expansion of private clonotypes. Clonality rose at ibrutinib response, remained stable during sustained remission, and dropped back toward baseline at progression.

For TCR beta library preparation, roughly 1.8 micrograms of genomic DNA was extracted from cryopreserved PBMCs. Longitudinal blood samples from CLL patients on ibrutinib monotherapy underwent high-throughput TCR beta sequencing. The patients were enrolled in a single-center, open-label phase 2 trial of ibrutinib monotherapy. Each clonotype received, on average, 10x coverage in deep resolution sequencing performed on a MiSeq, where the target depth lay between 1 in 1 million and 1 in 200,000 T cells. The immunoSEQ hsTCRB Kit was used to generate the TCR beta libraries. Per the source publication's procedure: ImmunoSEQ Data Assistant and ImmunoSEQ Analyzer were used for data analysis, and V, D and J genes were assigned according to IMGT definitions. Clonality, which ranges from 0 to 1, was calculated by subtracting the normalized Shannon entropy of productive rearrangement frequencies from one. Only overrepresented clonotypes making up at least 0.05% of each patient's repertoire were included in the public clonotype analysis. Some 14 age-matched healthy donor repertoires from immuneACCESS served as clonality controls. Entries here come from immuneACCESS through TCRdb and include only in-frame sequences with V and J called. Some clones fail to appear in such tables; in the studies checked, an unresolved V gene covers under half of the shortfall, and the cause of the remainder is unknown. V, J and clone size derive from that table, while D and trimming were established from the DNA sequence. In all, the sample holds around 140,000 clones, and about 84% of those were seen once. The top ten constitute about 7.4% of the sample.

The CDR3 covers 13 residues, taking in both the cysteine and the phenylalanine. The retained sequence is limited to the CDR3, 39 bases, with the frame set at the first base. For CDR1 and CDR2, the germline V gene lists SNHLY and FYNNEI. V ends up 6 bases short and J 6 bases short, with an unmatched junction base count of 6. As concerns this clone: Its specific antigen is unknown. No quality values exist for individual bases; no much larger clone is one base distant.

The V gene is TRBV2 and the J gene is TRBJ2-7, with 9 bases matching TRBD1. This sample comprised PBMCs, obtained after 36 months of ibrutinib treatment. This sequence originates from a human donor with chronic lymphocytic leukemia. The nucleotide sequence reads TGTGCCAGCAGAAACAGGGGGCACGGCGAGCAGTACTTC. Its amino acids are CASRNRGHGEQYF.